The clone carrying this TCR beta chain was found a few times. Its antigen remains unidentified. The ends lost 2 bases at V and 4 bases at J; junction bases unmatched: 4. Germline loops: CDR1 GTSNPN, CDR2 SVGIG (reference sequence). CDR3 length: 13 residues. Donors underwent one heparinised blood draw, 100 to 150 mL on average. Reverse transcription of all isolated RNA meant that expressed TCRB transcripts were sequenced. Using immunoSEQ multiplex PCR, the repertoire was profiled, and TCRdb retains in-frame clones only, with some absent. The repertoire holds approximately 470,000 clones, with roughly 31% as singletons. The data derive from a study of beta chain features in type 1 diabetes. About the study: Patients were similar to healthy donors in age and gender (as well as in cell yields).

The study, taken as a whole, reports: Equally in patients and controls, shorter templates might have been favored by PCR.

Sequenced sample: naive CD4+ T cells from blood. The chain couples TRBV30 to TRBJ2-5; the match to TRBD1 covers 7 bases. The clonotype comes from a young man in good health. The DNA of the CDR3 is TGTGCCTGGAGTTCCAGACAGGGAGAGACCCAGTACTTC. Translation gives CAWSSRQGETQYF.